Included here is one T cell receptor beta chain sequence, with context. Assay used: immunoSEQ multiplex PCR; TCRdb lists only in-frame clones, some missing. This table holds 55,000 to 70,000 clones, 85% to 95% found once. The data were taken from a study of T cell changes during pregnancy in multiple sclerosis. CDR3 size: 18 residues. Per germline, CDR1 SGHAT and CDR2 FQNNGV. J lost 5 bases, V lost 5 bases, and 13 bases had no gene match. Sequencing used peripheral blood, obtained after pregnancy. The receptor's source is a female donor with multiple sclerosis, enrolled in a pregnancy study. The V call is TRBV11-2, the J call TRBJ2-3; 13 bases fit TRBD2. The CDR3 spells CASSGRTSGSVREDTQYF. CDR3 in DNA: TGTGCCAGCAGCGGTCGGACTAGCGGGAGTGTCAGAGAAGATACGCAGTATTTT. Together with reference TRBV11-2 and TRBJ2-3, the CDR3 gives the full variable domain: EAGVAQSPRYKIIEKRQSVAFWCNPISGHATLYWYQQILGQGPKLLIQFQNNGVVDDSQLPKDRFSAERLKGVDSTLKIQPAKLEDSAVYLCASSGRTSGSVREDTQYFGPGTRLTVL.